This T cell receptor (beta chain) was recovered during a study of cytomegalovirus exposure and HLA in healthy donors. Study-level information: An early data release held 79 million or so unique TCRs from HLA-typed donors. General study points: HLA restriction was apparent for most CMV-associated TCR beta chains in a later analysis. The listing of roughly 160 TCR beta chains classed them as cytomegalovirus-associated.

The PCR used 60 Vbeta and 13 Jbeta primers. Generated by immunoSEQ multiplex PCR, the TCRdb table keeps only in-frame clones and is missing some. The table has some 100,000 clones, approximately 81% seen once. Healthy individuals who donated bone marrow served as the donors. The CDR3 extends over 14 amino acids. CDR1 is SGHVS, CDR2 FQNEAQ, per germline. V lost 3 bases to trimming and J lost 2 bases; unmatched junction nucleotides: 2. About this clone: What it binds is not known.

Sequenced sample: PBMCs. The chain is built from TRBV7-8 and TRBJ1-1; 8 positions match TRBD1. This sequence originates from a male donor in good health and CMV-seropositive. The CDR3 loop reads CASSLQGANTEAFF. CDR3 sequence (DNA): TGTGCCAGCAGCTTGCAGGGGGCAAACACTGAAGCTTTCTTT.